Listed below are T cell receptor beta chains from one sample, sequenced in a study of molecular identifiers for immune sequencing clone quantification. TCRdb reanalysed the PCR reads using MiXCR and keeps one entry per CDR3 protein. The data show about 65,000 distinct CDR3 sequences, approximately 17% seen once. Specimen: naive CD8+ T cells from blood, with Jurkat cell RNA spiked in. These receptor sequences come from a human donor in good health. Some libraries in this study had Jurkat cell RNA spiked in. Both conserved end residues are part of each CDR3. Each record gives: clone size, V gene, D gene, J gene, CDR3 protein, CDR3 DNA. A D gene is named only where the DNA matches it firmly. Only part of the rows carry a size: once, few, many, or a class if the clone is expanded.

>many|TRBV4-1|-|TRBJ1-4
CASSQGYDSVSTNEKLFF
TGCGCCAGCAGCCAAGGTTACGACAGCGTGTCAACTAATGAAAAACTGTTTTTT
>many|TRBV19|TRBD1|TRBJ2-7
CASSTYRGPLYEQYF
TGTGCCAGTAGTACCTACAGGGGGCCCCTCTACGAGCAGTACTTC
>-|TRBV4-1|-|TRBJ1-4
CASSQPFFGGPSEKLFF
TGCGCCAGCAGCCAACCCTTTTTTGGGGGCCCCTCCGAAAAACTGTTTTTT
>many|TRBV21-1|-|TRBJ1-2
CASRQKYGYTF
TGTGCCAGCAGACAGAAGTATGGCTACACCTTC
>many|TRBV28|TRBD2|TRBJ2-7
CASSTSTSGSGLGEQYF
TGTGCCAGCAGTACCTCGACTAGCGGGAGTGGGTTAGGGGAGCAGTACTTC
>few|TRBV7-8|-|TRBJ2-7
CASSSGGNRAYEQYF
TGTGCCAGCAGCTCAGGCGGTAACCGGGCCTACGAGCAGTACTTC
>-|TRBV3-2|-|TRBJ2-3
CASSRGRGDTQYF
TGTGCCAGCAGCCGGGGCCGCGGAGATACGCAGTATTTT
>many|TRBV12-5|-|TRBJ2-5
CASGPPNQETQYF
TGTGCTAGTGGTCCGCCGAACCAAGAGACCCAGTACTTC
>many|TRBV28|-|TRBJ1-5
CASSFSSGQPQHF
TGTGCCAGCAGTTTTTCTTCGGGTCAGCCCCAGCATTTT
>few|TRBV29-1|-|TRBJ2-2
CSARGTTNTGGLFF
TGCAGCGCGAGAGGGACAACGAACACCGGGGGGCTGTTTTTT
>-|TRBV7-9|TRBD2|TRBJ2-5
CASGSSILAGQETQYF
TGTGCCAGCGGCTCGTCTATCCTAGCGGGGCAAGAGACCCAGTACTTC
>many|TRBV9|-|TRBJ2-3
CASSVVGASTDTQYF
TGTGCCAGCAGCGTAGTCGGTGCTAGCACAGATACGCAGTATTTT
>few|TRBV5-3|TRBD1|TRBJ1-4
CASSSGRGQGPEKLFF
TGTGCCAGCAGCTCGGGAAGAGGACAGGGACCGGAAAAACTGTTTTTT
>-|TRBV20-1|TRBD2|TRBJ2-3
CSASLAGDPQDTQYF
TGCAGTGCTAGTCTAGCGGGAGACCCTCAGGATACGCAGTATTTT
>-|TRBV7-2|-|TRBJ1-2
CASSSLGGALSGYTF
TGTGCCAGCAGCTCCTTGGGGGGGGCGCTCTCTGGCTACACCTTC
>-|TRBV29-1|-|TRBJ2-1
CSVDNEQFF
TGCAGCGTTGACAATGAGCAGTTCTTC
>many|TRBV20-1|-|TRBJ2-7
CSARGEGPHGYEQYF
TGCAGTGCTAGAGGTGAAGGTCCCCATGGCTACGAGCAGTACTTC
>many|TRBV7-6|-|TRBJ2-3
CASSLAGGALSTDTQYF
TGTGCCAGCAGCTTAGCCGGCGGGGCCCTCTCCACAGATACGCAGTATTTT
>few|TRBV4-1|-|TRBJ2-7
CASSQRDSLTYEQYF
TGCGCCAGCAGCCAGCGGGACAGCCTAACCTACGAGCAGTACTTC
>few|TRBV11-3|-|TRBJ1-6
CASSLVRLPNSPLHF
TGTGCCAGCAGCCTCGTTCGTCTCCCGAATTCACCCCTCCACTTT
>few|TRBV14|TRBD1|TRBJ2-3
CASSNLWTGITDTQYF
TGTGCCAGCAGCAATCTCTGGACAGGGATTACAGATACGCAGTATTTT
>many|TRBV4-3|TRBD2|TRBJ2-7
CASSQGGGRGYEQYF
TGCGCCAGCAGCCAAGGTGGCGGGAGAGGGTACGAGCAGTACTTC
>many|TRBV7-8|-|TRBJ2-1
CASSLALGGLPNNEQFF
TGTGCCAGCAGCTTAGCCCTAGGGGGACTACCTAACAATGAGCAGTTCTTC
>many|TRBV7-2|-|TRBJ2-2
CASSLTGELFF
TGTGCCAGCAGCTTAACAGGTGAACTGTTTTTT
>many|TRBV7-9|TRBD1|TRBJ2-2
CASSPTGYPGELFF
TGTGCCAGCAGCCCGACAGGGTATCCCGGGGAGCTGTTTTTT
>many|TRBV7-9|TRBD1|TRBJ2-7
CASSSRTGIEQYF
TGTGCCAGCAGCTCCAGGACAGGGATCGAGCAGTACTTC
>few|TRBV11-2|-|TRBJ1-2
CASSLSHGYTF
TGTGCCAGCAGCCTCTCCCATGGCTACACCTTC
>medium-sized|TRBV10-3|TRBD2|TRBJ2-7
CAIRSGRAYEQYF
TGTGCCATCAGAAGCGGGAGGGCCTACGAGCAGTACTTC
>many|TRBV5-4|-|TRBJ2-7
CASSWGQYEQYF
TGTGCCAGCAGCTGGGGGCAGTACGAGCAGTACTTC
>many|TRBV7-2|-|TRBJ2-7
CASAAGHEQYF
TGTGCCTCAGCAGCTGGCCACGAGCAGTACTTC
>many|TRBV5-1|TRBD1|TRBJ1-5
CASSFRGLMGSNQPQHF
TGCGCCAGCAGCTTCAGGGGGCTGATGGGTAGCAATCAGCCCCAGCATTTT
>many|TRBV11-2|TRBD2|TRBJ2-1
CASSRPLSGEGRFF
TGTGCCAGCAGCAGGCCCTTATCGGGGGAGGGCCGGTTCTTC
>many|TRBV4-1|-|TRBJ2-5
CASSQVPGVRTQYF
TGCGCCAGCAGCCAAGTTCCGGGAGTTCGGACCCAGTACTTC